The present TCR beta chain was sequenced within a study of blood T cell repertoires in COVID-19. Study background: Both acute and convalescent COVID-19 samples were obtained from the United States, Italy and Spain.

Trimming removed 5 bases from V and 7 bases from J, with 17 bases in between. The CDR3 has 15 amino acids. CDR1 and CDR2 from the germline V gene are SGHVS and FQNEAQ. Using immunoSEQ multiplex PCR, the repertoire was profiled, and TCRdb retains in-frame clones only, with some absent. Found here are hundreds of thousands of clones, 85% to 90% of them singletons; the top ten hold around 3%. Sequenced sample: peripheral blood. This receptor was obtained from a man in his 60s with acute or convalescent COVID-19. V usage is TRBV7-8 and J usage is TRBJ2-2; D uncertain. The CDR3 coding sequence is TGTGCCAGCAGCCTAGATGGCCAAGTTGGCGGGGAGCTGTTTTTT. Translation gives CASSLDGQVGGELFF.